Below, 7 T cell receptor beta chains from the same sample are listed, as sequenced in a study of T cell responses to AZD1222 COVID-19 vaccine. The assay was immunoSEQ multiplex PCR, and TCRdb's table has in-frame clones only and misses some. The sample includes 150,000 to 200,000 clones, roughly 93% of them seen just once. Specimen: peripheral blood, collected on day 0 of AZD1222 vaccination. The receptors shown here come from an adult in good health.

The V and J genes are TRBV27 and TRBJ1-4, with no clear D. This CDR3 is 12 amino acids long. Per the germline V gene, CDR1 is MNHEY and CDR2 is SMNVEV (reference sequence). Trimming pared 5 bases from V and 8 bases from J, leaving 9 bases between. The CDR3: CASSHGGEKLFF. Here the CDR3 DNA reads TGTGCCAGCAGTCACGGAGGGGAAAAACTGTTTTTT. The full variable domain, rest sourced from reference TRBV27 and TRBJ1-4, is EAQVTQNPRYLITVTGKKLTVTCSQNMNHEYMSWYRQDPGLGLRQIYYSMNVEVTDKGDVPEGYKVSRKEKRNFPLILESPSPNQTSLYFCASSHGGEKLFFGSGTQLSVL.

V is TRBV29-1 and J is TRBJ1-1; tentative D call: TRBD1 (6 bases). The germline V gene encodes CDR1 SQVTM and CDR2 ANQGSEA. Trimming removed 4 bases at V and 3 bases at J, with 9 bases between. This CDR3 has 12 amino acids. The DNA for the CDR3 is TGCAGCGTTGGGGGGCACGACACTGAAGCTTTCTTT. Residues: CSVGGHDTEAFF.

The chain joins TRBV12-3 or TRBV12-4 to TRBJ1-2; 8 bases are shared with TRBD1. The CDR3 extends over 13 amino acids. V lost 5 bases, J lost 8 bases, and 7 bases stayed unmatched. The CDR3 bases are TGTGCCAGCAGTCGGAGACAGGGGAACGGCTACACCTTC. Protein sequence: CASSRRQGNGYTF.

The J gene is TRBJ2-7, the V gene TRBV27, with a weak D call TRBD1 (5 bases). The germline V gene encodes CDR1 MNHEY and CDR2 SMNVEV (reference sequence). The CDR3 covers 15 residues. V shed 7 bases and J shed 3 bases, with 19 bases lying between them. This CDR3 is CASTHDRTAGYEQYF. The CDR3 bases are TGTGCCAGCACTCACGACAGAACTGCTGGCTACGAGCAGTACTTC.

The chain carries TRBV11-2 and TRBJ1-3; 9 bases align to TRBD1. The V gene's germline CDR1 is SGHAT and CDR2 FQNNGV. V was pared by 3 bases and J by 0 bases, with 3 bases of the junction left unmatched. The CDR3 consists of 16 residues. For the CDR3, the DNA is TGTGCCAGCAGCTTCGGGACAGGGAGCTCTGGAAACACCATATATTTT. As protein: CASSFGTGSSGNTIYF.

The chain employs TRBV12-3 or TRBV12-4 and TRBJ1-1; D perhaps matches TRBD1 (6 bases). V lost 11 bases and J lost 1, with 11 bases in between. This CDR3 region has 12 residues. The CDR3 spells CAVGQRNTEAFF. CDR3 bases: TGTGCCGTTGGACAGCGGAACACTGAAGCTTTCTTT.

CDR3 in amino acids: CASSELEANTEAFF. In DNA, the CDR3 is TGTGCCAGCAGTGAATTGGAAGCTAACACTGAAGCTTTCTTT. The chain has TRBV6-1 and TRBJ1-1; unclear D gene. Per the germline V gene, CDR1 is MNHNS and CDR2 is SASEGT. CDR3 length equals 14 residues. V lost 2 bases, J lost 2 bases, and 9 bases lay in between.